The present TCR beta chain was sequenced within a study of OX40 agonist ivuxolimab in advanced cancers. Study as a whole: Past anti-PD-1, anti-PD-L1 or anti-CTLA-4 therapy was accepted, and 40% had received some. Whole-study results and caveats: At 0.1 to 3.0 mg/kg and by week 6, clonal expansion occurred in CD4+ and CD8+ blood T cells.

TCRdb's copy holds only in-frame clones and misses some; the assay was immunoSEQ multiplex PCR. The repertoire includes over 90,000 clones, around 87% of them detected once, and under 0.2% sits in the top ten. As regards this clone: The antigen is undetermined.

The V end was cut by 7 bases, the J end by 4 bases, with 18 bases between. The germline V gene has CDR1 MNHEY and CDR2 SMNVEV (reference sequence). The CDR3 is 15 amino acids. The rearrangement links TRBV27 to TRBJ2-3; D call uncertain. This TCR came from an adult with an advanced solid tumor such as melanoma, head and neck, liver or kidney cancer. The specimen was CD4+ or CD8+ T cells sorted from blood, collected in a trial of the OX40 agonist ivuxolimab. The CDR3 loop reads CASTPPQPRADTQYF. The DNA of the CDR3 is TGTGCCAGCACTCCCCCCCAACCGCGCGCAGATACGCAGTATTTT.